Each of the 30 T cell receptor beta chains below was sequenced from the same sample in a study of T cells after yellow fever vaccination. MiXCR, applied by TCRdb to the 5' RACE reads, yields one record per CDR3 protein. The sample contains about 580,000 distinct CDR3 sequences, roughly a sixth of which appear only once. This specimen consisted of PBMCs, obtained 4 to 6 days after the first yellow fever vaccination. The receptors were sampled from a man aged 18 to 29 who received the YFV17D yellow fever vaccine.

The chain carries TRBV11-2 and TRBJ1-1; possibly TRBD1 for D (5 bases). Germline V gene sequence: CDR1 SGHAT, CDR2 FQNNGV. The CDR3 has 15 residues. Deletions cut 5 bases from V and 9 bases from J, with 22 bases between. The CDR3 sequence is CASSPLPDLPGQAFF. DNA for the CDR3: TGTGCCAGCAGCCCACTACCGGACCTTCCGGGACAAGCTTTCTTT.

V and J are TRBV11-1 and TRBJ2-1; TRBD2 aligns across 12 bases. Unmatched junction bases numbered 13, after V lost 3 bases and J lost 7 bases. The CDR3 covers 18 residues. Per the germline V gene, CDR1 is SGHAT and CDR2 is FQDESV (reference sequence). The DNA of the CDR3 is TGTGCCAGCAGCTTGCCGACTAGCGGGGGAAATGGTAGGAATGAGCAGTTCTTC. Protein product: CASSLPTSGGNGRNEQFF. Drawing the rest from reference TRBV11-1 and TRBJ2-1, the complete variable domain is EAEVAQSPRYKITEKSQAVAFWCDPISGHATLYWYRQILGQGPELLVQFQDESVVDDSQLPKDRFSAERLKGVDSTLKIQPAELGDSAMYLCASSLPTSGGNGRNEQFFGPGTRLTVL.

The chain carries TRBV5-1 and TRBJ2-3; 8 bases line up with TRBD2. CDR3 length: 18 amino acids. V gave up 0 bases and J gave up 1 base; unmatched junction bases: 10. Looked up from germline, CDR1 is SGHRS and CDR2 is YFSETQ. DNA of the CDR3: TGCGCCAGCAGCTTGGCTCCGGGGGACGGGGGGGGCACAGATACGCAGTATTTT. Translating gives CASSLAPGDGGGTDTQYF.

This clonotype was picked up a small number of times. This chain joins TRBV12-3 or TRBV12-4 and TRBJ2-5; 8 bases align to TRBD1. The CDR3 has 18 amino acids. The V gene end was trimmed by 3 bases and the J gene end by 5 bases; junction bases not matched to a gene: 17. CDR3 in amino acids: CASSLSEGRAGGDETQYF. The CDR3 coding sequence is TGTGCCAGCAGTTTGTCTGAGGGACGGGCAGGGGGCGATGAGACCCAGTACTTC.

V is TRBV7-8 and J is TRBJ2-1; D possibly matches TRBD1 or TRBD2 (5 bases each). Deletions cut 3 bases from V and 0 bases from J, with 15 bases between. Germline-derived CDR1 and CDR2 are SGHVS and FQNEAQ. The CDR3 contains 17 residues. The CDR3 is CASSFQIGGSSYNEQFF. CDR3 in DNA: TGTGCCAGCAGCTTCCAAATTGGGGGATCCTCCTACAATGAGCAGTTCTTC.

The J gene is TRBJ2-3, the V gene TRBV6-1, with D perhaps given as TRBD1 or TRBD2 (7 bases each). V was clipped by 6 bases and J by 1 base, with 14 bases between them. The CDR3 spans 15 residues. CDR1 is MNHNS, CDR2 SASEGT, per germline. CDR3 amino acids: CASSSGGAGTDTQYF. Written as DNA, the CDR3 is TGTGCCAGCAGCTCAGGGGGGGCTGGCACAGATACGCAGTATTTT.

The rearrangement links TRBV4-1 to TRBJ1-4; the match to TRBD1 covers 7 bases. Germline V gives CDR1 MGHRA, CDR2 YSYEKL. This CDR3 spans 16 amino acids. The junction had 7 bases not matched to a gene; V was cut back by 4 bases and J by 2 bases. The chain's CDR3 is CASSPRQGGTNEKLFF. In DNA, the CDR3 is TGCGCCAGCAGCCCGAGACAGGGCGGCACTAATGAAAAACTGTTTTTT.

The rearrangement joins TRBV19 to TRBJ2-3; D remains unclear. The CDR3 totals 15 residues. CDR1 LNHDA and CDR2 SQIVND come from the germline V gene (reference sequence). V lost 4 bases and J lost 0, with 11 bases in between. In DNA form, the CDR3 reads TGTGCCAGTAGTACCCTCGCCGCGAGCACAGATACGCAGTATTTT. It is translated as CASSTLAASTDTQYF. Filled out from reference TRBV19 and TRBJ2-3, the complete variable domain reads DGGITQSPKYLFRKEGQNVTLSCEQNLNHDAMYWYRQDPGQGLRLIYYSQIVNDFQKGDIAEGYSVSREKKESFPLTVTSAQKNPTAFYLCASSTLAASTDTQYFGPGTRLTVL.

The genes are TRBV30 and TRBJ2-1; D might be TRBD1 (5 bases). The V and J ends lost 0 bases and 12 bases respectively, with 9 bases between them. CDR1 and CDR2 from the germline V gene are GTSNPN and SVGIG (reference sequence). The CDR3 runs to 11 residues. The CDR3 bases are TGTGCCTGGAGTGTAGACAGAAGGCAGTTCTTC. Amino acid sequence: CAWSVDRRQFF.

The V and J genes are TRBV4-3 and TRBJ2-2; D ambiguous. The CDR3 runs 13 residues. The germline V gene encodes CDR1 LGHNA and CDR2 YSLEER. Trimming removed 0 bases at V and 5 bases at J, with 4 bases between. The CDR3 DNA follows: TGCGCCAGCAGCCAAGACAGGACCGGGGAGCTGTTTTTT. Translating it yields CASSQDRTGELFF.

The chain is built from TRBV4-1 and TRBJ2-3, with 10 positions matching TRBD2. V shed 1 base and J 2 bases; nucleotides not matched to a gene: 3. The CDR3 runs 16 residues. Germline CDR1 is MGHRA and CDR2 is YSYEKL. This chain's CDR3 is CASSQGGLAVTDTQYF. The DNA of the CDR3 is TGCGCCAGCAGCCAAGGAGGACTAGCGGTCACAGATACGCAGTATTTT.

This chain joins TRBV29-1 and TRBJ2-7, with 7 bases identical to TRBD2. The CDR3 is 15 residues long. The V gene's germline CDR1 is SQVTM and CDR2 ANQGSEA. V shed 1 base and J 0 bases; nucleotides not matched to a gene: 6. The CDR3, as DNA: TGCAGCGTTGAAGTACTAGCGCGGAGCTCCTACGAGCAGTACTTC. It translates to CSVEVLARSSYEQYF.

This chain joins TRBV20-1 and TRBJ2-5, with 8 positions matching TRBD2. Germline V gives CDR1 DFQATT, CDR2 SNEGSKA (reference sequence). With 1 base clipped from V and 7 bases from J, the junction kept 5 bases outside the gene matches. The CDR3 consists of 13 residues. The CDR3 nucleotides read TGCAGTGCTAGAGGTAGCGGGGCCCCGACCCAGTACTTC. Amino acids: CSARGSGAPTQYF.

This clonotype has more than one count but fewer than ten. The rearrangement joins TRBV4-3 to TRBJ1-6; TRBD1 matches at 10 bases. The germline V gene has CDR1 LGHNA and CDR2 YSLEER. The CDR3 extends over 16 amino acids. V gave up 1 base and J gave up 8 bases; unmatched junction bases: 5. CDR3 DNA sequence: TGCGCCAGCAGCCAAGTTGGACAGGGGGTTTATTCACCCCTCCACTTT. Encoded protein: CASSQVGQGVYSPLHF.

This clonotype turned up a few times. The V call is TRBV6-4, the J call TRBJ2-1; D ambiguous. V was cut by 8 bases and J by 5 bases, with 22 bases left in between. Germline CDR1 MRHNA, CDR2 SNTAGT. This CDR3 region has 16 residues. CDR3 protein: CASRGASDHSHNEQFF. The DNA for the CDR3 is TGTGCCAGCCGCGGAGCGTCGGACCATTCCCACAATGAGCAGTTCTTC.

This clonotype was observed many times. This rearrangement joins TRBV6-5 to TRBJ2-5, with D possibly called TRBD1 or TRBD2 (5 bases each). Germline V CDR1 and CDR2: MNHEY, SVGAGI. CDR3 length: 15 residues. The V end was cut by 4 bases, the J end by 4 bases, with 16 bases between. The CDR3 DNA follows: TGTGCCAGCAGTTCTAAGTCAGGGACGGGAGAGACCCAGTACTTC. Amino acid sequence: CASSSKSGTGETQYF.

The CDR3 protein is CASRQDGITGELFF. DNA for the CDR3: TGTGCCAGCAGACAGGATGGGATTACCGGGGAGCTGTTTTTT. The gene calls are TRBV3-1 and TRBJ2-2, with D tentatively TRBD1 (5 bases). The germline V gene has CDR1 LGHDT and CDR2 YNNKEL (reference sequence). V was trimmed by 6 bases and J by 5 bases, leaving 13 bases between them. The CDR3 has 14 amino acids.

The V call is TRBV2, the J call TRBJ2-1; no firm D call. The CDR3 sequence is 14 residues long. V was clipped by 5 bases and J by 3 bases, with 11 bases between them. Germline lookup yields CDR1 SNHLY and CDR2 FYNNEI. CDR3 protein: CASSRNSIYNEQFF. DNA of the CDR3: TGTGCCAGCAGTCGTAATAGCATCTACAATGAGCAGTTCTTC.

This clonotype was counted between two and nine times. The chain couples TRBV4-1 to TRBJ2-7, with 10 positions matching TRBD1. The CDR3 length is 15 residues. The germline CDR1 and CDR2 sequences are MGHRA and YSYEKL. V trimming: 3 bases; J trimming: 3 bases; junction bases outside the gene matches: 5. CDR3 amino acids: CASSHSGTGDYEQYF. DNA for the CDR3: TGCGCCAGCAGCCACTCCGGGACAGGGGACTACGAGCAGTACTTC.

The genes are TRBV7-9 and TRBJ2-3; D possibly corresponds to TRBD2 (7 bases). The CDR3 has 15 amino acids. The germline CDR1 and CDR2 sequences are SEHNR and FQNEAQ (reference sequence). Trimming took off 5 bases at V and 3 bases at J, with 15 bases between the two ends. CDR3 loop: CASSVRAGATDTQYF. CDR3 DNA: TGTGCCAGCAGCGTTCGTGCGGGGGCTACAGATACGCAGTATTTT. The whole variable domain, filled in from reference TRBV7-9 and TRBJ2-3, reads DTGVSQNPRHKITKRGQNVTFRCDPISEHNRLYWYRQTLGQGPEFLTYFQNEAQLEKSRLLSDRFSAERPKGSFSTLEIQRTEQGDSAMYLCASSVRAGATDTQYFGPGTRLTVL.

This clonotype turned up a few times. The chain uses TRBV6-1 and TRBJ2-1, with TRBD1 matching 8 bases. The CDR3 is 14 amino acids. Germline assignment: CDR1 MNHNS and CDR2 SASEGT. J was trimmed by 6 bases and V by 6 bases; bases with no gene match: 7. The DNA for the CDR3 is TGTGCCAGCAGCCAGAACGGACAGGGCAATGAGCAGTTCTTC. Protein product: CASSQNGQGNEQFF.

This clonotype was detected only a few times. The rearrangement links TRBV29-1 to TRBJ1-2; possibly TRBD1 for D (6 bases). Germline CDR1 reads SQVTM; CDR2 reads ANQGSEA. The CDR3 spans 16 residues. V lost 3 bases and J 0 bases, leaving 17 bases between the germline ends. CDR3 in amino acids: CSVDLQGPLSNYGYTF. The CDR3 coding sequence is TGCAGCGTTGACCTACAGGGTCCTCTCTCTAACTATGGCTACACCTTC.

V usage is TRBV6-1 and J usage is TRBJ1-6, with D tentatively TRBD1 (5 bases). This CDR3 is 18 amino acids long. Germline assignment: CDR1 MNHNS and CDR2 SASEGT. Trimming left V 5 bases short and J 4 bases short, with 21 bases between. CDR3 sequence: CASSTQPGRRGYNSPLHF. As DNA, the CDR3 is TGTGCCAGCAGTACCCAACCCGGTCGACGGGGGTATAATTCACCCCTCCACTTT.

This clonotype was counted at least ten times. J is TRBJ2-1 and V is TRBV4-1; maybe TRBD2 (6 bases). This CDR3 contains 18 residues. Germline values: CDR1 MGHRA, CDR2 YSYEKL. Trimming removed 5 bases from V and 12 bases from J, with 32 bases in between. The CDR3 protein is CASSGTWGVGPPFGMQFF. The CDR3 DNA sequence: TGCGCCAGCAGCGGTACGTGGGGGGTTGGGCCCCCCTTTGGAATGCAGTTCTTC.

The chain is built from TRBV7-2 and TRBJ2-2; 8 nucleotides line up with TRBD2. This CDR3 region has 15 residues. Germline V gene lookup returns CDR1 SGHTA and CDR2 FQGNSA. The J segment lost 2 bases and the V segment lost 6 bases, leaving 5 bases of the junction unmatched. The CDR3 DNA reads as TGTGCCAGCAGGCAGACTAGCGCTAACACCGGGGAGCTGTTTTTT. It translates to CASRQTSANTGELFF.

This clonotype was found a few times. This CDR3 is CASSEWDSFTDTQYF. In DNA, the CDR3 is TGTGCCAGCAGTGAATGGGACAGCTTCACAGATACGCAGTATTTT. This chain connects TRBV6-1 to TRBJ2-3; TRBD1 matches at 7 bases. This CDR3 contains 15 residues. Germline CDR1 is MNHNS and CDR2 is SASEGT. J gave up 2 bases and V 2 bases, and 4 bases lay outside the gene matches.

This clonotype was observed many times. This sequence joins TRBV5-1 and TRBJ2-6; 7 positions agree with TRBD2. The germline gives CDR1 SGHRS, CDR2 YFSETQ. This CDR3 has 16 amino acids. After removal of 0 bases from V and 2 bases from J, the junction contained 2 bases not matched to a gene. The chain's CDR3 is CASSLEAGAGANVLTF. The CDR3 DNA reads TGCGCCAGCAGCTTGGAGGCGGGGGCTGGGGCCAACGTCCTGACTTTC.

V usage is TRBV5-4 and J usage is TRBJ2-1, with D tentatively TRBD2 (7 bases). The CDR3 contains 15 residues. Trimming shortened V by 0 bases and J by 9 bases, and 16 bases separated the two germline ends. Germline CDR1 reads SGHNT; CDR2 reads YYREEE (reference sequence). The CDR3 here is CASSLVAAGAAEQFF. CDR3 coding DNA: TGTGCCAGCAGCTTGGTCGCTGCGGGGGCGGCTGAGCAGTTCTTC.

The chain links TRBV9 to TRBJ1-1, with unresolved D. Germline V CDR1 and CDR2: SGDLS, YYNGEE. Between the trimmed V and J ends, which lost 0 bases and 0 bases, there was a span of 12 bases. The CDR3 consists of 16 residues. CDR3 sequence: CASSVEGGLMNTEAFF. CDR3 DNA: TGTGCCAGCAGCGTAGAGGGAGGGCTCATGAACACTGAAGCTTTCTTT. Full variable domain (outside the CDR3, taken from reference TRBV9 and TRBJ1-1): DSGVTQTPKHLITATGQRVTLRCSPRSGDLSVYWYQQSLDQGLQFLIQYYNGEERAKGNILERFSAQQFPDLHSELNLSSLELGDSALYFCASSVEGGLMNTEAFFGQGTRLTVV.

The table lists this clonotype with a few counts. This rearrangement joins TRBV6-2 or TRBV6-3 to TRBJ1-2; D unclear. Germline CDR1 reads MNHEY; CDR2 reads SVGEGT. The CDR3 is made up of 15 amino acids. Trimming pared 2 bases from V and 0 bases from J, leaving 10 bases between. Written as DNA, the CDR3 is TGTGCCAGCAGTTACAACCCAGGATCTAACTATGGCTACACCTTC. It yields the protein CASSYNPGSNYGYTF.